This entry describes one TCR beta chain. Its antigen is still unknown. Here immunoSEQ multiplex PCR was the method, and the copy in TCRdb shows in-frame clones only, minus some. The data contain roughly 2,000,000 clones, around 96% of them seen just once; the ten biggest clones take up approximately 1%. This entry belongs to a study of shared clonotypes between healthy human individuals. Study-level results: Apart from blood, nothing was sampled; tissue repertoires likely differ.

It was CD45RO-negative cells, positively selected for CCR7, that made up naive CD8 cells, with terminally differentiated effector memory CD45RA+ cells excluded. Per the germline V gene, CDR1 is SGHNT and CDR2 is YYREEE (reference sequence). The CDR3 spans 15 residues. Trimming cost V 0 bases and J 3 bases, with 10 bases left between them. This chain uses TRBV5-4 with TRBJ1-5; D ambiguous. Material for sequencing was naive CD8+ T cells sorted from blood. The TCR sequence derives from a man aged 18 to 30 in good health. Here the CDR3 reads CASSLDSGHNQPQHF. DNA for the CDR3: TGTGCCAGCAGCTTGGACTCGGGCCACAATCAGCCCCAGCATTTT. The variable domain in full, with the rest retrieved from reference TRBV5-4 and TRBJ1-5, is ETGVTQSPTHLIKTRGQQVTLRCSSQSGHNTVSWYQQALGQGPQFIFQYYREEENGRGNFPPRFSGLQFPNYSSELNVNALELDDSALYLCASSLDSGHNQPQHFGDGTRLSIL.